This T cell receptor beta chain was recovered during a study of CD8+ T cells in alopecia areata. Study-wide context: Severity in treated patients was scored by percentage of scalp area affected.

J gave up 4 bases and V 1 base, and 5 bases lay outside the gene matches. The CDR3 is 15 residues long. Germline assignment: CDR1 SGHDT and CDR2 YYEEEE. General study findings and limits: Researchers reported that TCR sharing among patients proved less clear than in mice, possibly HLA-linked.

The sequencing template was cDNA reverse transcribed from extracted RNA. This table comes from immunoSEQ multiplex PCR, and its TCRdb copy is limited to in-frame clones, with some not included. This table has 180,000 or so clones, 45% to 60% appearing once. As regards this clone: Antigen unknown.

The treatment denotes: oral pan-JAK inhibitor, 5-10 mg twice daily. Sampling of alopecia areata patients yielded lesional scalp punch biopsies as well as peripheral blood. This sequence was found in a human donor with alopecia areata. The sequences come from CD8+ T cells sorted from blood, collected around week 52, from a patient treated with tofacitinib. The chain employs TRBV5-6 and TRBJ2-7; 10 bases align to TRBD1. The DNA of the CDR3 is TGTGCCAGCAGCTTGTTGAGGGACAGGGGATACGAGCAGTACTTC. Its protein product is CASSLLRDRGYEQYF.